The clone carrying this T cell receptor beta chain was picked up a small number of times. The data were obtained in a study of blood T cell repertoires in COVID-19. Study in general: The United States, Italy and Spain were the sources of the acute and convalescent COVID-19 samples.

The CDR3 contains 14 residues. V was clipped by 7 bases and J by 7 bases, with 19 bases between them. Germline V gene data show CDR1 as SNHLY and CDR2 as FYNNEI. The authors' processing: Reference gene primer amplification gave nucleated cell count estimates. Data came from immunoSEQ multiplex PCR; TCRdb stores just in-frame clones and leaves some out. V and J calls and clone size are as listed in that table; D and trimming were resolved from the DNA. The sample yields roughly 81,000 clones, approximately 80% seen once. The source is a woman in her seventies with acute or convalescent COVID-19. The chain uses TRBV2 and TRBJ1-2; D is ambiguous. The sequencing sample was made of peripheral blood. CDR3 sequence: CASNTDAGMGGYTF. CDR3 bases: TGTGCCAGCAACACGGATGCCGGGATGGGTGGCTACACCTTC.